This T cell receptor beta chain was found in a study of CD8+CD57+ T cells in acquired aplastic anemia. The CDR3 sequence is 13 residues long. V was clipped by 5 bases and J by 7 bases, with 14 bases between them. Many counts were recorded for this clonotype. Researchers used genomic DNA as the template to profile TCR beta VDJ and CDR3. TCRdb processed the reads anew with MiXCR; each CDR3 protein has one entry. The sample holds about 160,000 distinct CDR3 sequences, about 50% seen once. CD8+CD57+ cell expansion, shown by flow cytometry, had occurred in the patients selected for sequencing. The sequence was collected from a human donor with aplastic anemia. The source material was sorted CD4+, CD8+, or CD8+CD57+ T cells (not recorded which) from PBMCs. This rearrangement joins TRBV12-3 or TRBV12-4 to TRBJ1-1; D call uncertain. The CDR3 reads CASSPPVGDEAFF. CDR3 DNA: TGTGCCAGCAGTCCCCCCGTTGGCGATGAAGCTTTCTTT.